The clone carrying this T cell receptor beta chain was counted between two and nine times. Its specificity is not known. After 5'RACE with constant-segment primers, TCR alpha and TCR beta cDNA libraries carrying sample barcodes and UMIs were obtained. Each CDR3 protein gets one entry after TCRdb re-called the 5' RACE reads with MiXCR. The top ten clones hold about 12% of a sample with almost 550,000 distinct CDR3 sequences, roughly 20% of them seen once. These data originate in a study of T-cell memory formation after mild COVID-19. Trimming cost V 3 bases and J 5 bases, with 18 bases left between them. The CDR3 is 15 amino acids. Germline CDR1 SGHRS, CDR2 YFSETQ. Regarding the study as a whole: CD4+ bias marked clones expanding day 15 to 37, unlike balanced contracting clones. Of the contracting clones, CD4+ ones lay mainly in CM and EM, and CD8+ ones in EMRA.

J is TRBJ2-7 and V is TRBV5-1; TRBD1 or TRBD2 may be the D gene (5 bases each). Source material: PBMCs or a T cell subset sorted from them (not recorded which). This sequence originates from an adult woman who had mild COVID-19 (a few samples of this study predate the infection). Cell type and time point are not known. The CDR3 here is CASSWSQGRSDEQYF. The CDR3 DNA is TGCGCCAGCAGCTGGTCTCAGGGACGGTCGGACGAGCAGTACTTC.